The table lists the clone carrying this T cell receptor (beta chain) with many counts. The antigen remains undetermined. The iRepertoire nested amplicon-rescue multiplex PCR amplified TCR alpha and beta CDR3s from RNA. TCRdb independently ran MiXCR on the multiplex PCR reads; one entry per CDR3 protein. The sample records around 390,000 distinct CDR3 sequences, 41% being singletons. This entry comes from a study of glioma-infiltrating T cells. Study-level information: Samples included WHO grade II oligodendrogliomas or astrocytomas and initial-diagnosis grade IV glioblastomas. Study-wide findings and caveats: Tissue and blood shared very few CDR3 sequences. Tissue-blood divergence was below expectation in non-neoplastic patients, above in gliomas. A blood CDR3 motif signature was depleted in highly divergent patients.

Trimming removed 5 bases from V and 8 bases from J, with 16 bases in between. Germline-derived CDR1 and CDR2 are MDHEN and SYDVKM. The CDR3 runs to 14 residues. This TCR was sampled from a human donor with low-grade glioma or glioblastoma, undergoing nonglioma brain surgery, or in good health (not recorded which). The chain recombines TRBV28 with TRBJ2-1; perhaps TRBD1 as D (6 bases). Sample: glioma tissue, nonneoplastic brain tissue, or PBMCs (not recorded which). CDR3 residues: CASSLDRPWDEQFF. The CDR3 DNA is TGTGCCAGCAGTCTCGACAGGCCCTGGGATGAGCAGTTCTTC.